Below, 13 T cell receptor beta chains from the same sample are listed, as sequenced in a study of spatial heterogeneity in lung cancer. The sample's time point: sample taken at primary tumor resection. TCRdb passed the 5' RACE reads through MiXCR, listing each CDR3 protein once. The sample lists roughly 48,000 distinct CDR3 sequences, 5.3% occurring once. The sample here was PBMCs, taken at surgery. The source is a male donor with early-stage non-small cell lung cancer.

This clonotype was counted at least ten times. This chain connects TRBV6-5 to TRBJ1-4, with 9 bases that match TRBD1. Germline V lookup: CDR1 MNHEY, CDR2 SVGAGI. The CDR3 runs 14 residues. The V gene end was trimmed by 8 bases and the J gene end by 7 bases; junction bases not matched to a gene: 8. The CDR3 region is CASQKQGATEKLFF. CDR3 bases: TGTGCCAGCCAAAAACAGGGGGCCACTGAAAAACTGTTTTTT.

This clonotype was detected many times. DNA for the CDR3: TGTGCTTGCGAGAACAGGGGGTCTTCAGGCTACACCTTC. It encodes CACENRGSSGYTF. V is TRBV3-1 and J is TRBJ1-2; 8 bases are shared with TRBD1. The length of the CDR3 is 13 residues. Germline values: CDR1 LGHDT, CDR2 YNNKEL (reference sequence).

This clonotype has ten or more counts. The chain has TRBV20-1 and TRBJ1-5, with D possibly being TRBD1 (5 bases). The CDR3 sequence is 16 residues long. Germline CDR1 reads DFQATT; CDR2 reads SNEGSKA (reference sequence). The germline V and J ends were trimmed by 0 bases and 4 bases, with 16 bases remaining between them. The CDR3 coding sequence is TGCAGTGCTAGAGAAAACGGGAGACAGCCTAATCAGCCCCAGCATTTT. Translating it yields CSARENGRQPNQPQHF.

This clonotype has a count of ten or more. V usage is TRBV20-1 and J usage is TRBJ2-3; 11 nucleotides align to TRBD2. Per germline, CDR1 DFQATT and CDR2 SNEGSKA (reference sequence). The CDR3 length is 16 residues. Germline trimming cut 8 bases from V and 4 bases from J; bases unmatched to any gene: 14. The CDR3 loop reads CSSFQLAGAPADTQYF. CDR3 bases: TGCAGTTCCTTCCAACTAGCGGGAGCCCCCGCAGATACGCAGTATTTT.

The rearrangement uses TRBV25-1 and TRBJ2-7, with D perhaps matching TRBD1 (5 bases). The germline V gene encodes CDR1 MGHDK and CDR2 SYGVNS. V was trimmed by 6 bases and J by 2 bases, leaving 14 bases between them. This CDR3 has 14 residues. This CDR3 reads CASRGPGKTYEQYF. For the CDR3, the DNA is TGTGCCAGCAGGGGGCCAGGAAAAACCTACGAGCAGTACTTC.

Many counts were recorded for this clonotype. The V gene is TRBV9, the J gene TRBJ2-5; D not resolved. With 0 bases removed from V and 4 bases from J, the gap between germline ends came to 4 bases. The germline gives CDR1 SGDLS, CDR2 YYNGEE. CDR3 length equals 12 residues. The CDR3 nucleotides are TGTGCCAGCAGCGTAGTAGGAGAGACCCAGTACTTC. It specifies CASSVVGETQYF.

There are many counts of this clonotype. CDR3 protein: CASSLAGTGTIYF. CDR3 nucleotides: TGTGCCAGCAGCTTAGCTGGGACGGGGACCATATATTTT. The gene calls are TRBV11-2 and TRBJ1-3; TRBD1 might be the D (5 bases). The CDR3 is 13 residues long. Per germline, CDR1 SGHAT and CDR2 FQNNGV. V dropped 1 base and J dropped 10 bases, with 11 bases sitting between them.

Note on this clonotype: Its ends do not fully match the called genes, so a read error is possible. The CDR3 sequence is CASSQDLTGTSSSYEQNF. The DNA of the CDR3 is TGTGCCAGCAGCCAAGATCTGACCGGGACTTCGAGCTCCTACGAGCAGAACTTC. V is TRBV4-2 and J is TRBJ2-7; D possibly corresponds to TRBD2 (6 bases). This CDR3 spans 18 amino acids. Germline CDR1 reads LGHNA; CDR2 reads YNFKEQ.

The chain uses TRBV28 and TRBJ2-5; 12 nucleotides line up with TRBD2. V was clipped by 6 bases and J by 2 bases; unmatched bases: 25. CDR1 is MDHEN and CDR2 is SYDVKM in the germline V gene. CDR3 length: 22 residues. The CDR3, as DNA: TGTGCCAGCAGACGTCAAAACGGACTAGCGGGGTTTCTGTCTCAGGTACAAGAGACCCAGTACTTC. Translation: CASRRQNGLAGFLSQVQETQYF.

At least ten counts were recorded for this clonotype. The chain recombines TRBV19 with TRBJ1-5; 8 bases agree with TRBD1. Germline trimming cut 5 bases from V and 8 bases from J; bases unmatched to any gene: 5. CDR3 length: 13 amino acids. Germline V gene sequence: CDR1 LNHDA, CDR2 SQIVND (reference sequence). The CDR3 loop is CASSQGAREPQHF. The CDR3 DNA reads as TGTGCCAGTAGTCAGGGGGCAAGGGAGCCCCAGCATTTT. Full variable domain (rest looked up from reference TRBV19 and TRBJ1-5): DGGITQSPKYLFRKEGQNVTLSCEQNLNHDAMYWYRQDPGQGLRLIYYSQIVNDFQKGDIAEGYSVSREKKESFPLTVTSAQKNPTAFYLCASSQGAREPQHFGDGTRLSIL.

Ten or more counts support this clonotype. The rearrangement uses TRBV4-1 and TRBJ1-5, with D unresolved. Germline V gives CDR1 MGHRA, CDR2 YSYEKL. There are 14 residues in the CDR3. Trimming shortened V by 4 bases and J by 5 bases, and 12 bases separated the two germline ends. The CDR3 DNA reads TGCGCCAGCAGCCCGGGAACTAGTTATCAGCCCCAGCATTTT. Amino acid sequence: CASSPGTSYQPQHF.

This clonotype was seen ten or more times. The rearrangement links TRBV11-2 to TRBJ2-3, with D perhaps TRBD2 (5 bases). Trimming removed 7 bases from V and 1 base from J, with 9 bases in between. The V gene's germline CDR1 is SGHAT and CDR2 FQNNGV. The CDR3 extends over 13 amino acids. CDR3 sequence: CASNLGGTDTQYF. DNA of the CDR3: TGTGCCAGCAACCTGGGAGGCACAGATACGCAGTATTTT.

This clonotype was observed a few times. The chain is built from TRBV20-1 and TRBJ2-3; 10 bases agree with TRBD2. The V and J ends lost 2 bases and 2 bases, in that order; junction bases with no gene match: 10. The germline CDR1 and CDR2 sequences are DFQATT and SNEGSKA (reference sequence). CDR3 length: 17 amino acids. CDR3 nucleotide sequence: TGCAGTGCTAGAAGGACTAGCGGTGGGAGGGTCACAGATACGCAGTATTTT. This translates into CSARRTSGGRVTDTQYF.